The 30 T cell receptor beta chains below were found in one sample sequenced in a study of CD8+ T cells in alopecia areata. Treatment defined: oral pan-JAK inhibitor, 5-10 mg twice daily. The authors extracted RNA and reverse transcribed it into cDNA as the sequencing template. Only in-frame clones appear in the TCRdb table, and some are missing; sequencing was by immunoSEQ multiplex PCR. The top ten clones hold 0.8% to 1% of a sample with under 300,000 clones, around three fifths of them seen once. Sequenced here: CD4+ T cells sorted from blood, sampled at approximately week 51, from a patient treated with tofacitinib. The receptors come from a human donor with alopecia areata.

This clone was seen just once. The chain carries TRBV5-4 and TRBJ1-1, with no clear D. Germline V lookup: CDR1 SGHNT, CDR2 YYREEE (reference sequence). Trimming left V 0 bases short and J 1 base short, with 7 bases between. This CDR3 has 14 amino acids. The CDR3 region has the DNA TGTGCCAGCAGCTTGGAATTGGGGAACACTGAAGCTTTCTTT. This codes for CASSLELGNTEAFF. Based on the CDR3 plus reference TRBV5-4 and TRBJ1-1, the full variable domain is ETGVTQSPTHLIKTRGQQVTLRCSSQSGHNTVSWYQQALGQGPQFIFQYYREEENGRGNFPPRFSGLQFPNYSSELNVNALELDDSALYLCASSLELGNTEAFFGQGTRLTVV.

The chain is built from TRBV10-3 and TRBJ2-1; D gene unclear. Trimming cost V 8 bases and J 9 bases, with 11 bases left between them. This CDR3 spans 11 amino acids. The germline gives CDR1 ENHRY, CDR2 SYGVKD. CDR3 DNA sequence: TGTGCCATCGGGCTCCTCGGTGAGCAGTTCTTC. Translation: CAIGLLGEQFF.

The V gene is TRBV29-1, the J gene TRBJ2-1; maybe TRBD2 (7 bases). The length of the CDR3 is 12 residues. Trimming took 7 bases from V and 8 from J, leaving 15 bases between them. The V gene's germline CDR1 is SQVTM and CDR2 ANQGSEA. CDR3 nucleotides: TGCAGCGCTGCGGGGGCGGGGGATGAGCAGTTCTTC. Translating gives CSAAGAGDEQFF.

This clone occurred once. The genes are TRBV30 and TRBJ1-1, with D unclear. Trimming took 3 bases from V and 4 from J, leaving 9 bases between them. The CDR3 loop spans 12 amino acids. In germline, CDR1 is GTSNPN, CDR2 SVGIG (reference sequence). Here the CDR3 reads CAWSSGLTEAFF. Here the CDR3 DNA reads TGTGCCTGGAGCAGTGGCCTCACTGAAGCTTTCTTT.

The CDR3 region is CASSSHTGDHPQQHF. The CDR3 DNA follows: TGTGCCAGCAGTTCTCATACAGGGGATCATCCTCAACAGCATTTT. The V and J genes are TRBV6-6 and TRBJ1-5, with 7 nucleotides matching TRBD1. The CDR3 totals 15 residues. Germline CDR1 and CDR2: MNHNY and SVGAGI (reference sequence). V gave up 4 bases and J gave up 13 bases; unmatched junction bases: 16.

The chain combines TRBV27 with TRBJ2-5; D tentatively fits TRBD1 or TRBD2 (6 bases each). The germline V gene has CDR1 MNHEY and CDR2 SMNVEV (reference sequence). The length of the CDR3 is 15 residues. Trimming pared 0 bases from V and 7 bases from J, leaving 15 bases between. CDR3 DNA: TGTGCCAGCAGTTTATCGACCGGGGGCCAGGGGACCCAGTACTTC. Protein sequence: CASSLSTGGQGTQYF.

This clone was recorded a few times. The V and J genes are TRBV30 and TRBJ2-1; D unresolved. The CDR3 totals 16 residues. Trimming removed 3 bases from V and 8 bases from J, with 23 bases in between. Germline V gene sequence: CDR1 GTSNPN, CDR2 SVGIG (reference sequence). Here the CDR3 reads CAWSSAGTPTWDEQFF. The CDR3 DNA reads TGTGCCTGGAGCTCTGCCGGCACACCCACCTGGGATGAGCAGTTCTTC. The whole variable domain, filled in from reference TRBV30 and TRBJ2-1, reads SQTIHQWPATLVQPVGSPLSLECTVEGTSNPNLYWYRQAAGRGLQLLFYSVGIGQISSEVPQNLSASRPQDRQFILSSKKLLLSDSGFYLCAWSSAGTPTWDEQFFGPGTRLTVL.

The rearrangement uses TRBV7-9 and TRBJ1-4, with TRBD1 matching 7 bases. With V trimmed by 10 bases and J by 3 bases, 5 bases remained unmatched. The germline CDR1 and CDR2 sequences are SEHNR and FQNEAQ (reference sequence). This CDR3 comprises 13 residues. The CDR3 region is CATRDSANEKLFF. CDR3 DNA: TGTGCCACCCGGGACAGCGCTAATGAAAAACTGTTTTTT.

This clone was seen just once. V and J are TRBV5-1 and TRBJ2-7, with 7 bases aligning to TRBD1. CDR3 length: 14 amino acids. The germline gives CDR1 SGHRS, CDR2 YFSETQ. Germline trimming cut 2 bases from V and 3 bases from J; bases unmatched to any gene: 5. For the CDR3, the DNA is TGCGCCAGCAGCTTTCTCCAGGGGGACTACGAGCAGTACTTC. This translates into CASSFLQGDYEQYF.

The chain links TRBV7-9 to TRBJ2-6; no reliable D call. The germline V gene encodes CDR1 SEHNR and CDR2 FQNEAQ (reference sequence). The germline V and J ends were trimmed by 1 base and 3 bases, with 1 base remaining between them. The CDR3 covers 13 residues. CDR3 in amino acids: CASSLGGANVLTF. In DNA, the CDR3 is TGTGCCAGCAGCTTAGGTGGGGCCAACGTCCTGACTTTC.

This clone was observed a handful of times. The genes are TRBV6-6 and TRBJ1-2; maybe TRBD1 (5 bases). V dropped 4 bases and J dropped 8 bases, with 8 bases sitting between them. Germline V CDR1 and CDR2: MNHNY, SVGAGI (reference sequence). This CDR3 spans 11 amino acids. The DNA for the CDR3 is TGTGCCAGCAGTTCCCAGGGCGGCTACACCTTC. It specifies CASSSQGGYTF.

The rearrangement joins TRBV5-6 to TRBJ2-2, with D possibly matching TRBD1 (5 bases). The CDR3 contains 15 residues. Germline CDR1 SGHDT, CDR2 YYEEEE. The V end was cut by 4 bases, the J end by 0 bases, with 10 bases between. This CDR3 is CASSPTDANTGELFF. The CDR3 DNA follows: TGTGCCAGCAGCCCGACAGACGCGAACACCGGGGAGCTGTTTTTT.

V gene TRBV29-1 combines with J gene TRBJ1-1, with D possibly matching TRBD1 (6 bases). The CDR3 loop spans 12 amino acids. Trimming took off 3 bases at V and 4 bases at J, with 9 bases between the two ends. The V gene's germline CDR1 is SQVTM and CDR2 ANQGSEA. CDR3 region: CSVERTATEAFF. In DNA form, the CDR3 reads TGCAGCGTTGAGAGGACAGCCACTGAAGCTTTCTTT.

This chain joins TRBV2 and TRBJ1-1; TRBD1 is a possible D gene (5 bases). CDR3 length equals 11 residues. The V gene's germline CDR1 is SNHLY and CDR2 FYNNEI. V lost 5 bases and J lost 9, with 10 bases in between. DNA for the CDR3: TGTGCCAGCAGTCTCGGGGGGAAAGCTTTCTTT. Translation: CASSLGGKAFF. Together with reference TRBV2 and TRBJ1-1, the CDR3 gives the full variable domain: EPEVTQTPSHQVTQMGQEVILRCVPISNHLYFYWYRQILGQKVEFLVSFYNNEISEKSEIFDDQFSVERPDGSNFTLKIRSTKLEDSAMYFCASSLGGKAFFGQGTRLTVV.

This chain joins TRBV5-1 and TRBJ1-1; D possibly corresponds to TRBD1 (5 bases). Germline CDR1 is SGHRS and CDR2 is YFSETQ. CDR3 length: 17 residues. Trimming took off 4 bases at V and 3 bases at J, with 22 bases between the two ends. The CDR3 here is CASSTRVLGVSDTEAFF. The CDR3 DNA sequence: TGCGCCAGCAGCACCAGGGTTCTTGGCGTTTCGGACACTGAAGCTTTCTTT.

The V call is TRBV30, the J call TRBJ1-6; D remains unclear. The CDR3 has 15 amino acids. Germline-derived CDR1 and CDR2 are GTSNPN and SVGIG (reference sequence). The V gene lost 0 bases and the J gene lost 8 bases, with 14 bases spanning the gap. The CDR3 coding sequence is TGTGCCTGGAGTGTCGGCAGGCTTCAGGATTCACCCCTCCACTTT. Protein: CAWSVGRLQDSPLHF. Full variable domain (outside the CDR3, taken from reference TRBV30 and TRBJ1-6): SQTIHQWPATLVQPVGSPLSLECTVEGTSNPNLYWYRQAAGRGLQLLFYSVGIGQISSEVPQNLSASRPQDRQFILSSKKLLLSDSGFYLCAWSVGRLQDSPLHFGNGTRLTVT.

V is TRBV30 and J is TRBJ1-1, with D unresolved. Germline values: CDR1 GTSNPN, CDR2 SVGIG (reference sequence). The V gene lost 0 bases and the J gene lost 5 bases, with 10 bases spanning the gap. The CDR3 is 13 amino acids. The CDR3 here is CAWSVQRGTEAFF. CDR3 coding DNA: TGTGCCTGGAGTGTCCAACGAGGAACTGAAGCTTTCTTT.

This chain connects TRBV7-9 to TRBJ2-1, with a possible D match to TRBD1 (6 bases). The CDR3 extends over 12 amino acids. Deletions cut 4 bases from V and 8 bases from J, with 9 bases between. CDR1 and CDR2 from the germline V gene are SEHNR and FQNEAQ (reference sequence). CDR3 amino acids: CASSYGQYEQFF. The DNA for the CDR3 is TGTGCCAGCAGCTACGGACAGTATGAGCAGTTCTTC. Full variable domain (missing parts from reference TRBV7-9 and TRBJ2-1): DTGVSQNPRHKITKRGQNVTFRCDPISEHNRLYWYRQTLGQGPEFLTYFQNEAQLEKSRLLSDRFSAERPKGSFSTLEIQRTEQGDSAMYLCASSYGQYEQFFGPGTRLTVL.

About this clone: Other DNA sequences from this sample encode an identical CDR3 as well. V and J are TRBV7-2 and TRBJ2-7; a possible D gene is TRBD2 (5 bases). Germline V gives CDR1 SGHTA, CDR2 FQGNSA. The CDR3 is made up of 15 amino acids. Trimming left V 5 bases short and J 0 bases short, with 14 bases between. The CDR3 nucleotides are TGTGCCAGCAGCCCACGGACGGGAAGCTCCTACGAGCAGTACTTC. It yields the protein CASSPRTGSSYEQYF. The variable domain in full, with the rest retrieved from reference TRBV7-2 and TRBJ2-7, is GAGVSQSPSNKVTEKGKDVELRCDPISGHTALYWYRQSLGQGLEFLIYFQGNSAPDKSGLPSDRFSAERTGGSVSTLTIQRTQQEDSAVYLCASSPRTGSSYEQYFGPGTRLTVT.

This clone has only a few counts. The same CDR3 is also encoded by other DNA sequences in this sample. The V gene is TRBV30, the J gene TRBJ1-3; unclear D gene. The CDR3 covers 13 residues. The V end was cut by 0 bases, the J end by 3 bases, with 6 bases between. Germline V gene sequence: CDR1 GTSNPN, CDR2 SVGIG (reference sequence). CDR3 nucleotides: TGTGCCTGGAGTGTACGGGGTGGAAACACCATATATTTT. Translating it yields CAWSVRGGNTIYF.

The chain uses TRBV30 and TRBJ2-5; 8 bases are a match to TRBD1. There are 13 residues in the CDR3. V dropped 5 bases and J dropped 5; count of bases not matched to a gene: 7. Looked up from germline, CDR1 is GTSNPN and CDR2 is SVGIG (reference sequence). This CDR3 reads CAWVRQGWETQYF. CDR3 sequence (DNA): TGTGCCTGGGTGCGACAGGGGTGGGAGACCCAGTACTTC.

This sequence joins TRBV9 and TRBJ2-6, with D unclear. V was cut by 0 bases and J by 2 bases, with 6 bases left in between. The germline gives CDR1 SGDLS, CDR2 YYNGEE. This CDR3 region has 15 residues. DNA of the CDR3: TGTGCCAGCAGCGTAGCCCGGACTGGGGCCAACGTCCTGACTTTC. It translates to CASSVARTGANVLTF.

This chain links TRBV19 with TRBJ1-1; no clear D. Between the trimmed V and J ends, which lost 7 bases and 3 bases, there was a span of 15 bases. The CDR3 contains 14 residues. CDR1 is LNHDA, CDR2 SQIVND, per germline (reference sequence). The CDR3 reads CASIPHSRDTEAFF. CDR3 in DNA: TGTGCCAGTATCCCCCATTCAAGAGACACTGAAGCTTTCTTT.

This clone has just one count. The rearrangement links TRBV7-9 to TRBJ2-3; D is unclear. The germline V and J ends were trimmed by 4 bases and 0 bases, with 11 bases remaining between them. Per the germline V gene, CDR1 is SEHNR and CDR2 is FQNEAQ (reference sequence). The CDR3 covers 15 residues. The CDR3 region is CASSSLKASTDTQYF. CDR3 in DNA: TGTGCCAGCAGCTCTCTGAAGGCAAGCACAGATACGCAGTATTTT.

V usage is TRBV4-1 and J usage is TRBJ1-6; tentatively, D is TRBD1 (5 bases). V was trimmed by 4 bases and J by 6 bases, leaving 13 bases between them. This CDR3 spans 15 amino acids. Germline V gene lookup returns CDR1 MGHRA and CDR2 YSYEKL. CDR3 protein: CASSREGLPNSPLHF. CDR3 nucleotides: TGCGCCAGCAGCCGCGAGGGGTTACCTAATTCACCCCTCCACTTT.

The rearrangement links TRBV11-2 to TRBJ2-4; D perhaps matches TRBD2 (5 bases). Trimming shortened V by 2 bases and J by 7 bases, and 15 bases separated the two germline ends. CDR1 and CDR2 (germline): SGHAT, FQNNGV. This CDR3 region has 15 residues. This CDR3 reads CASSLSAAPGNIQYF. Written as DNA, the CDR3 is TGTGCCAGCAGCTTATCGGCGGCCCCGGGGAACATTCAGTACTTC.

The chain couples TRBV23-1 to TRBJ1-1; tentative D call: TRBD1 (6 bases). TRBV23-1 belongs to the ORF category, with a function that is uncertain. The ends were cut back, 4 bases at V and 1 base at J, with 13 bases in the middle. The CDR3 runs 15 residues. This CDR3 reads CASSPSGQRNTEAFF. For the CDR3, the DNA is TGCGCCAGCAGTCCATCAGGACAGAGGAACACTGAAGCTTTCTTT.

The J gene is TRBJ2-5, the V gene TRBV6-5, with TRBD1 matching 11 bases. The CDR3 has 16 amino acids. CDR1 is MNHEY and CDR2 is SVGAGI in the germline V gene. The trim removed 0 bases at V and 5 bases at J, leaving 5 bases unmatched. In nucleotides, the CDR3 is TGTGCCAGCAGTTACTCCCGGACAGGGGGCCGGGAGACCCAGTACTTC. It codes for CASSYSRTGGRETQYF.

The rearrangement links TRBV7-2 to TRBJ2-1; 8 bases map to TRBD2. Germline loops: CDR1 SGHTA, CDR2 FQGNSA. V lost 5 bases, J lost 7 bases, and 10 bases stayed unmatched. The CDR3 totals 15 residues. This chain's CDR3 is CASSLLRTSPNEQFF. CDR3 DNA: TGTGCCAGCAGCCTATTGAGGACTAGCCCGAATGAGCAGTTCTTC. The full variable domain, its missing parts supplied by reference TRBV7-2 and TRBJ2-1, is GAGVSQSPSNKVTEKGKDVELRCDPISGHTALYWYRQSLGQGLEFLIYFQGNSAPDKSGLPSDRFSAERTGGSVSTLTIQRTQQEDSAVYLCASSLLRTSPNEQFFGPGTRLTVL.

The table lists this clone with a few counts. This chain links TRBV14 with TRBJ2-3; 7 positions match TRBD1. Germline V gene lookup returns CDR1 SGHDN and CDR2 FVKESK. With 4 bases clipped from V and 4 bases from J, the junction kept 5 bases outside the gene matches. The CDR3 consists of 14 residues. The CDR3 DNA is TGTGCCAGCAGCCGCAGGGGGATAGCAGATACGCAGTATTTT. It codes for CASSRRGIADTQYF.